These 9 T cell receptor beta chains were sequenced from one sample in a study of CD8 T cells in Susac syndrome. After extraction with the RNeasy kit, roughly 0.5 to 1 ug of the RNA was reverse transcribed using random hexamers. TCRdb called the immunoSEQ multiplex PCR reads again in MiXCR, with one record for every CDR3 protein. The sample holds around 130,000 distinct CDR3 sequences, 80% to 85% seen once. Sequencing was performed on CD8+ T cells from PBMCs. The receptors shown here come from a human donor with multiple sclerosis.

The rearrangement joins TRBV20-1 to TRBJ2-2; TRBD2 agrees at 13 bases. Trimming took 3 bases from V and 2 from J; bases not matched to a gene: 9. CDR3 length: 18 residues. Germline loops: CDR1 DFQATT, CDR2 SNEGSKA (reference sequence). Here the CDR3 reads CSARPRTSGGLNTGELFF. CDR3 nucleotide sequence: TGCAGTGCTAGGCCCAGGACTAGCGGGGGCCTTAACACCGGGGAGCTGTTTTTT.

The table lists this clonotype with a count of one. In DNA form, the CDR3 reads TGTGCCAGCAGTGGGACTCCGGGACAGATGAACACTGAAGCTTTCTTT. Encoded protein: CASSGTPGQMNTEAFF. The chain carries TRBV6-1 and TRBJ1-1; the match to TRBD1 covers 7 bases. The germline V gene has CDR1 MNHNS and CDR2 SASEGT. This CDR3 has 16 amino acids. Trimming removed 4 bases from V and 0 bases from J; junction bases left unmatched: 8.

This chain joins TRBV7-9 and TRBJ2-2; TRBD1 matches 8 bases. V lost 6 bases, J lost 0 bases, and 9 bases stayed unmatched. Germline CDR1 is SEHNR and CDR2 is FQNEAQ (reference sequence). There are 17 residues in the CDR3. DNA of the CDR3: TGTGCCAGCAGTCATCCGGGACAGGATTCGAACACCGGGGAGCTGTTTTTT. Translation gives CASSHPGQDSNTGELFF.

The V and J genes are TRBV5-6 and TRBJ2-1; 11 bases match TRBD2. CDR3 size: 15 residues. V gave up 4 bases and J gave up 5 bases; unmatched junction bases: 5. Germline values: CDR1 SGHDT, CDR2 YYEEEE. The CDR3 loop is CASSTTSGNHNEQFF. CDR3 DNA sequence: TGTGCCAGCAGCACGACTAGCGGGAACCACAATGAGCAGTTCTTC.

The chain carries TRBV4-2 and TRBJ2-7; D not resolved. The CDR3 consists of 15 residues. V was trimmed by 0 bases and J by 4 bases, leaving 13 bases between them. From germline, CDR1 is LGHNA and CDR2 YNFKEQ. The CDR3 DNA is TGTGCCAGCAGCCAAGATCCCCCCAGCAAGTACGAGCAGTACTTC. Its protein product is CASSQDPPSKYEQYF.

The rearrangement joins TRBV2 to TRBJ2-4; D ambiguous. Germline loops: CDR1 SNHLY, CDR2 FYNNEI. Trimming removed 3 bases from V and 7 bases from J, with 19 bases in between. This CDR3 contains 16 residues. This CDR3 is CASSDPPDIPTNIQYF. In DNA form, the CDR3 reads TGTGCCAGCAGTGACCCCCCTGACATACCCACGAACATTCAGTACTTC.

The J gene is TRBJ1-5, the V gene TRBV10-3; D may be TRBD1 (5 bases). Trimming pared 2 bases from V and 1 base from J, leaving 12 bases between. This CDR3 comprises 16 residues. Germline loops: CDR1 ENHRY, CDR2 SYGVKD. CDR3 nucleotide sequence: TGTGCCATCAGTGAGATAGACCGGGACAGCAATCAGCCCCAGCATTTT. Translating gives CAISEIDRDSNQPQHF.

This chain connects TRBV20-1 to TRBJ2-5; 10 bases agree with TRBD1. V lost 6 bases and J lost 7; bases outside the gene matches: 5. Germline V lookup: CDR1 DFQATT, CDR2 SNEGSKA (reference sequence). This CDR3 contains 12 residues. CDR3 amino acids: CSAGQGEGTQYF. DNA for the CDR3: TGCAGTGCAGGACAGGGGGAGGGGACCCAGTACTTC.

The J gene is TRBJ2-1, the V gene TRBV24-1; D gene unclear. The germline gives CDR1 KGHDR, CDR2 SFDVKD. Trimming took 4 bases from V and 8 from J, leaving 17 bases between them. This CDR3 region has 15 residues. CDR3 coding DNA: TGTGCCACCAGTGACCCCTACGATAGCTGGGATGAGCAGTTCTTC. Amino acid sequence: CATSDPYDSWDEQFF.